The present entry profiles one T cell receptor beta chain with its context. Antigen unknown. This sample is part of a study of CD8 T cells in ankylosing spondylitis. Quantitative 5'-RACE with molecular barcodes was used to make the TCR beta libraries. One entry per CDR3 protein, called by TCRdb with MiXCR from the 5' RACE reads. The sample consists of about 800,000 distinct CDR3 sequences, about 12% of them appearing once. This CDR3 has 12 residues. Per germline, CDR1 LGHDT and CDR2 YNNKEL (reference sequence). V gave up 4 bases and J gave up 6 bases, with 8 bases separating them. General observations from the study: In reactive arthritis synovial fluid and blood, some motif variants had been reported before. Blood of patients with ankylosing spondylitis appeared to be characterized by a TCR beta motif of eight highly homologous variants. Clones tied to disease were said to be significantly enriched in matched ankylosing spondylitis synovial fluid. CD8+ cells made up the disease-linked clones, which were relatively rare in peripheral blood.

The clonotype comes from a male donor with ankylosing spondylitis. Input material: blood, either unsorted or a sorted T cell fraction (not recorded which). The V gene is TRBV3-1, the J gene TRBJ2-3, with D perhaps TRBD2 (5 bases). The CDR3 coding sequence is TGTGCCAGCAGCCCTAGCCATGATACGCAGTATTTT. Protein sequence: CASSPSHDTQYF.